This T cell receptor beta chain was obtained from a study of blood T cell repertoires in COVID-19 (dated by TCRdb to about 2020). For the study in its entirety: Samples covering the acute and convalescent phases of COVID-19 were provided by collaborators in the United States, Italy and Spain. The material from the prospective study consisted of cDNA or gDNA derived from T cells, B-cell-depleted T cells, or PBMCs. The dataset comprised deeply sampled blood TCRbeta repertoires from subjects exposed to, actively infected with, or recovered from COVID-19. A freely available public database, intended as a resource for researchers studying the immune response to SARS-CoV-2, is where the repertoires were released. Samples were obtained from the ongoing ImmuneRACE study (first 160 participants) and from 1,200 or so subjects provided by 6 global collaborators. The sample metadata nearly always contained a de-identified subject ID, COVID-19 status, age in years and sex. Where available, HLA class I and class II types were obtained from metadata supplied by the sample provider rather than from assay-based typing. Results and caveats for the whole study, not just this receptor: How much clinical and demographic metadata was included differed by source and by participant, and the metadata was provided uncurated.

Including the terminal cysteine and phenylalanine, the CDR3 comprises 14 residues. The kept DNA is CDR3 alone, 42 bases in frame from the first base. Sequences LGHDT (CDR1) and YNNKEL (CDR2) are obtained from the germline V gene (reference sequence). Trimming takes 3 bases off V and 7 bases off J; junction bases not matched to a gene: 6. Note on this clone: The antigen it recognizes is unknown. No much larger clone is present one base from it, and per-base qualities are unavailable.

Collaborating institutions collected whole blood in K2EDTA tubes following their own protocols. Collaborator samples were shipped for TCRbeta analysis as frozen whole blood, isolated PBMCs, or DNA extracted from either sample type. TCRbeta CDR3 regions were amplified from genomic DNA using the immunoSEQ Assay, a bias-controlled multiplex PCR. As for how the authors treated the data: The number of nucleated cells in each sample was estimated from the amplification of reference gene primers within the assay. To quantify the absolute abundance of each unique TCRbeta CDR3 rearrangement, sequence reads were collapsed and filtered. For each sample, productive Simpson clonality was calculated by taking the square root of Simpson's diversity index across productive rearrangements. TCRdb's version of the immuneACCESS table is confined to in-frame rearrangements and falls short of the full clone set. An unresolved V gene accounts for under half of the shortfall where checked; the remainder is of unknown origin. The DNA was the basis for D and trimming; V, J and clone size are from that table. For this sample the table gives about 140,000 clones, of which roughly 85% were detected only once. The ten most abundant clones make up over 2.5% of the sample.

The clonotype comes from a human donor with acute or convalescent COVID-19. The donor label of this sample is uncertain. The sample consisted of peripheral blood. The rearranged segments are TRBV3-1 (or the pseudogene TRBV3-2) and TRBJ1-2; TRBD1 fits 9 bases in the junction. CDR3 region: CASSQPRDRAGYTF. The nucleotides read TGTGCCAGCAGCCAGCCCCGGGACAGGGCTGGCTACACCTTC.